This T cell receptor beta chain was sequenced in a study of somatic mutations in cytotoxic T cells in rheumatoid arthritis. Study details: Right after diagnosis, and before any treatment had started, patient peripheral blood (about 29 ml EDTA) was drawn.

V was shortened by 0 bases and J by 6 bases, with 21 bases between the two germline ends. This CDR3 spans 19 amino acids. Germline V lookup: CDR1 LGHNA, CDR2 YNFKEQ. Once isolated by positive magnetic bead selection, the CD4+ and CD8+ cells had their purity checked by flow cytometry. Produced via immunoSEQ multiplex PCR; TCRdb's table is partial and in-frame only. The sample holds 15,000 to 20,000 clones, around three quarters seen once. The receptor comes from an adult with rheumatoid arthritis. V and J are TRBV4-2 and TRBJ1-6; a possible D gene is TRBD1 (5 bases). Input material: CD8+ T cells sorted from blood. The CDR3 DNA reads TGTGCCAGCAGCCAAGATAGGATGAGGGGTATGACGGGTAATTCACCCCTCCACTTT. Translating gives CASSQDRMRGMTGNSPLHF.